One sample yielded the 31 T cell receptor beta chains listed below, sequenced in a study of cytomegalovirus exposure and HLA in healthy donors. Amplification used 60 Vbeta primers and 13 Jbeta primers. TCRdb's table, derived via immunoSEQ multiplex PCR, lists solely in-frame clones and lacks some. Of about 160,000 clones in the sample, roughly 84% were seen once. The specimen was PBMCs. Source of these receptors: a boy aged 2 to 10 in good health and CMV-seronegative.

V gene TRBV5-1 combines with J gene TRBJ2-7; 9 bases fit TRBD2. V lost 4 bases and J lost 4; bases outside the gene matches: 9. Germline V lookup: CDR1 SGHRS, CDR2 YFSETQ. The CDR3 is made up of 15 amino acids. The CDR3 nucleotides read TGCGCCAGCAGCCCCGGGACTAGCTTATCGTACGAGCAGTACTTC. Its translation: CASSPGTSLSYEQYF.

This chain connects TRBV15 to TRBJ2-1, with D possibly matching TRBD1 (6 bases). Germline CDR1 reads LNHNV; CDR2 reads YYDKDF (reference sequence). CDR3 length equals 13 residues. V was trimmed by 4 bases and J by 2 bases, leaving 6 bases between them. The CDR3, as DNA: TGTGCCACCAGCAACAGGGCCTACAATGAGCAGTTCTTC. Its protein is CATSNRAYNEQFF.

V and J are TRBV23-1 and TRBJ1-6; D call uncertain. TRBV23-1 is identified as an open reading frame with a role that is uncertain. The V gene lost 8 bases and the J gene lost 0 bases, with 23 bases spanning the gap. This CDR3 is 19 amino acids long. The CDR3 coding sequence is TGCGCCAGCGGTTTTGCGGGTATCTGTTCCAGCTCCTATAATTCACCCCTCCACTTT. Its translation: CASGFAGICSSSYNSPLHF.

This clone was counted between two and nine times. The chain employs TRBV4-3 and TRBJ1-4; D unclear. Between the trimmed V and J ends, which lost 4 bases and 4 bases, there was a span of 19 bases. This CDR3 comprises 17 residues. CDR1 and CDR2 (germline): LGHNA, YSLEER. CDR3 residues: CASSPVSRSPRNEKLFF. Here the CDR3 DNA reads TGCGCCAGCAGCCCAGTGTCTCGTTCCCCCCGTAATGAAAAACTGTTTTTT.

In nucleotides, the CDR3 is TGTGCCAGCAGCGTAGGCGGAACTACTAGCACAGATACGCAGTATTTT. Amino acids: CASSVGGTTSTDTQYF. The J gene is TRBJ2-3, the V gene TRBV9; D gene uncertain. CDR3 length: 16 residues. With 0 bases removed from V and 0 bases from J, the gap between germline ends came to 11 bases. In germline, CDR1 is SGDLS, CDR2 YYNGEE.

V and J are TRBV6-5 and TRBJ1-6, with 8 bases lining up with TRBD1. CDR3 length equals 15 residues. The V segment lost 0 bases and the J segment 7 bases; nucleotides outside the gene matches: 2. Germline V CDR1 and CDR2: MNHEY, SVGAGI. The CDR3 DNA reads TGTGCCAGCAGTTACTCCGGACAGGGCAATTCACCCCTCCACTTT. It specifies CASSYSGQGNSPLHF.

A single count supports this clone. The rearrangement joins TRBV9 to TRBJ1-4; perhaps TRBD1 as D (6 bases). The CDR3 contains 16 residues. V was shortened by 4 bases and J by 4 bases, with 17 bases between the two germline ends. The germline V gene has CDR1 SGDLS and CDR2 YYNGEE. The CDR3 region is CASSYGGTPDNEKLFF. The DNA of the CDR3 is TGTGCCAGCAGCTACGGTGGGACACCCGATAATGAAAAACTGTTTTTT.

The chain couples TRBV5-8 to TRBJ2-3, with a tentative D call TRBD2 (6 bases). Trimming left V 4 bases short and J 1 base short, with 19 bases between. This CDR3 spans 17 amino acids. Germline V CDR1 and CDR2: SGHTS, YDEGEE. Written as DNA, the CDR3 is TGTGCCAGCAGCACACCGGGACTCTATACGGGCACAGATACGCAGTATTTT. As protein: CASSTPGLYTGTDTQYF.

This chain links TRBV5-6 with TRBJ1-2; 9 bases map to TRBD1. The CDR3 is 15 amino acids. Germline CDR1 is SGHDT and CDR2 is YYEEEE. V lost 2 bases, J lost 4 bases, and 6 bases stayed unmatched. CDR3 in amino acids: CASSLLTGGGYGYTF. The CDR3 DNA reads TGTGCCAGCAGCTTACTGACAGGGGGAGGCTATGGCTACACCTTC.

The V call is TRBV11-2, the J call TRBJ2-2, with 11 positions matching TRBD1. The CDR3 has 15 amino acids. Germline V gene data show CDR1 as SGHAT and CDR2 as FQNNGV. Losses at the gene ends were 2 bases for V and 6 bases for J; bases not matched to a gene: 2. CDR3 amino acids: CASSLRTGGPGELFF. In nucleotides, the CDR3 is TGTGCCAGCAGCTTAAGGACAGGGGGCCCCGGGGAGCTGTTTTTT.

This clone came up once. CDR3 nucleotide sequence: TGTGCCAGCAGCGCCCCCGGACTAGCGGGAGACACCGGGGAGCTGTTTTTT. Translated, it gives CASSAPGLAGDTGELFF. This sequence joins TRBV11-3 and TRBJ2-2; 13 nucleotides align to TRBD2. The ends lost 5 bases at V and 3 bases at J; junction bases unmatched: 6. The CDR3 length is 17 residues. Germline loops: CDR1 SGHNT, CDR2 YENEEA.

J is TRBJ1-4 and V is TRBV10-1; the D is unclear. The CDR3 length is 14 residues. Germline-derived CDR1 and CDR2 are WNHNN and SYGVQD (reference sequence). V was clipped by 9 bases and J by 7 bases, with 18 bases between them. Here the CDR3 DNA reads TGCGCCAGGAAAACGATACAACGATGTGAAAAACTGTTTTTT. Translation gives CARKTIQRCEKLFF.

This chain links TRBV11-2 with TRBJ2-1; 9 bases match TRBD1. The CDR3 has 15 residues. Germline V gives CDR1 SGHAT, CDR2 FQNNGV. Germline trimming cut 5 bases from V and 3 bases from J; bases unmatched to any gene: 5. The DNA for the CDR3 is TGTGCCAGCAGCCCCCGGGACAGGGACTACAATGAGCAGTTCTTC. Translating it yields CASSPRDRDYNEQFF.

The table lists this clone with a few counts. The rearrangement joins TRBV6-6 to TRBJ2-1, with 8 bases aligning to TRBD1. The CDR3 has 14 residues. Germline trimming cut 7 bases from V and 8 bases from J; bases unmatched to any gene: 10. CDR1 is MNHNY, CDR2 SVGAGI, per germline (reference sequence). The CDR3 DNA is TGTGCCAGCATCCAACACGGACAGGGTCATGAGCAGTTCTTC. It translates to CASIQHGQGHEQFF.

The V call is TRBV5-1, the J call TRBJ1-6, with D tentatively TRBD1 (6 bases). The V end was cut by 0 bases, the J end by 5 bases, with 12 bases between. The CDR3 spans 16 residues. Germline assignment: CDR1 SGHRS and CDR2 YFSETQ. CDR3 protein: CASSLEVGQHNSPLHF. The CDR3 DNA follows: TGCGCCAGCAGCTTGGAAGTGGGACAACATAATTCACCCCTCCACTTT.

This sequence joins TRBV7-9 and TRBJ1-2, with D maybe TRBD1 (5 bases). In germline, CDR1 is SEHNR, CDR2 FQNEAQ (reference sequence). The CDR3 contains 14 residues. With 0 bases removed from V and 7 bases from J, the gap between germline ends came to 12 bases. The CDR3 bases are TGTGCCAGCAGCTTAGCGGGGCCGGTTAGTGGCTACACCTTC. Protein sequence: CASSLAGPVSGYTF.

The V call is TRBV7-9, the J call TRBJ2-7, with 7 bases aligning to TRBD2. Germline CDR1 reads SEHNR; CDR2 reads FQNEAQ (reference sequence). The CDR3 runs 14 residues. V was clipped by 7 bases and J by 5 bases; unmatched bases: 11. CDR3 DNA sequence: TGTGCCAGCACCCCTGGCGGGAGAGCCCACGAGCAGTACTTC. Residues: CASTPGGRAHEQYF.

In its sample, this clone was seen a few times. The chain uses TRBV7-6 and TRBJ2-5; 7 bases match TRBD2. The CDR3 loop spans 16 amino acids. J gave up 4 bases and V 1 base, and 9 bases lay outside the gene matches. The germline CDR1 and CDR2 sequences are SGHVS and FNYEAQ. The CDR3 loop reads CASSLGAGALGETQYF. In DNA, the CDR3 is TGTGCCAGCAGCTTAGGGGCGGGAGCACTTGGAGAGACCCAGTACTTC.

This clone appeared a few times. A junction boundary mismatches the germline segment, possibly from a read error. The chain is built from TRBV19 and TRBJ1-1; D might be TRBD1 (5 bases). Germline loops: CDR1 LNHDA, CDR2 SQIVND (reference sequence). CDR3 size: 14 residues. CDR3 bases: TGTGCCAGTAGTATAGCGGGGGGGAACGCTGAAGCTTTCTTT. Encoded protein: CASSIAGGNAEAFF.

A remark on this clone: The same CDR3 arises from other DNA sequences in this sample as well. The gene calls are TRBV14 and TRBJ1-3; D gene uncertain. CDR1 is SGHDN, CDR2 FVKESK, per germline. V lost 1 base and J 1 base, leaving 5 bases between the germline ends. The CDR3 covers 14 residues. The CDR3 nucleotides read TGTGCCAGCAGCCAAGTAATTTCTGGAAACACCATATATTTT. It encodes CASSQVISGNTIYF.

The V and J genes are TRBV5-1 and TRBJ2-1, with D maybe TRBD1 (7 bases). The germline gives CDR1 SGHRS, CDR2 YFSETQ. Trimming cost V 7 bases and J 2 bases, with 10 bases left between them. This CDR3 is 13 amino acids long. CDR3 region: CASGGTAYNEQFF. The CDR3 region has the DNA TGCGCCAGCGGCGGGACAGCCTACAATGAGCAGTTCTTC.

This rearrangement joins TRBV28 to TRBJ1-5; no firm D call. The CDR3 contains 13 residues. V was clipped by 8 bases and J by 5 bases, with 13 bases between them. Germline V gene sequence: CDR1 MDHEN, CDR2 SYDVKM. The CDR3 reads CASSRPGDQPQHF. CDR3 in DNA: TGTGCCAGCTCCCGTCCCGGGGATCAGCCCCAGCATTTT.

CDR3 coding DNA: TGTGCCTGGAGTACAGTTGAAAAACTGTTTTTT. Residues: CAWSTVEKLFF. The V and J genes are TRBV30 and TRBJ1-4; D uncertain. V was shortened by 2 bases and J by 7 bases, with 5 bases between the two germline ends. This CDR3 spans 11 amino acids. Germline V gives CDR1 GTSNPN, CDR2 SVGIG (reference sequence).

The DNA of the CDR3 is TGTGCCAGCAGCGTAGGGTCTGGGCAAAATCAGCCCCAGCATTTT. Encoded protein: CASSVGSGQNQPQHF. V usage is TRBV9 and J usage is TRBJ1-5, with D uncertain. Trimming left V 0 bases short and J 4 bases short, with 11 bases between. CDR1 SGDLS and CDR2 YYNGEE come from the germline V gene. CDR3 length: 15 residues.

V gene TRBV19 combines with J gene TRBJ2-1; weak D call: TRBD1 (5 bases). The CDR3 is 14 residues long. Trimming stripped 1 base from V and 7 bases from J, with 11 bases between. CDR1 and CDR2 (germline): LNHDA, SQIVND (reference sequence). The CDR3 nucleotides read TGTGCCAGTAGTATAGTAGCAGGGATAAATGAGCAGTTCTTC. It is translated as CASSIVAGINEQFF.

The V call is TRBV4-1, the J call TRBJ1-1; 7 bases fit TRBD1. This CDR3 region has 15 residues. Germline V gene data show CDR1 as MGHRA and CDR2 as YSYEKL. V lost 4 bases to trimming and J lost 7 bases; unmatched junction nucleotides: 12. The CDR3 nucleotides read TGCGCCAGCAGCCCGATATTGGACAGGCAAGGTGAAGCTTTCTTT. This encodes CASSPILDRQGEAFF.

A note on this clone: Its ends do not fully match the called genes, so a read error is possible. V gene TRBV7-7 combines with J gene TRBJ2-5; maybe TRBD2 (5 bases). This CDR3 spans 13 amino acids. In germline, CDR1 is SSHAT, CDR2 FNYEAQ (reference sequence). CDR3 in amino acids: CASSLAPEETQYF. The CDR3 DNA is TGTGCTAGCAGCTTAGCGCCAGAAGAGACCCAGTACTTC.

V and J are TRBV6-1 and TRBJ1-3; D ambiguous. There are 15 residues in the CDR3. Per the germline V gene, CDR1 is MNHNS and CDR2 is SASEGT. V was trimmed by 0 bases and J by 0 bases, leaving 6 bases between them. CDR3 in DNA: TGTGCCAGCAGTGAAGCGCAGTTCTCTGGAAACACCATATATTTT. It yields the protein CASSEAQFSGNTIYF.

The chain combines TRBV27 with TRBJ2-2; 10 nucleotides match TRBD2. The V gene end was trimmed by 5 bases and the J gene end by 7 bases; junction bases not matched to a gene: 10. The germline CDR1 and CDR2 sequences are MNHEY and SMNVEV (reference sequence). This CDR3 comprises 16 residues. Here the CDR3 DNA reads TGTGCCAGCAGTGCACTACCGGGACTAGCGCTCGGGGAGCTGTTTTTT. Residues: CASSALPGLALGELFF.

The chain carries TRBV7-9 and TRBJ1-2; TRBD1 agrees at 7 bases. V lost 1 base to trimming and J lost 6 bases; unmatched junction nucleotides: 8. The CDR3 totals 15 residues. Germline assignment: CDR1 SEHNR and CDR2 FQNEAQ (reference sequence). As DNA, the CDR3 is TGTGCCAGCAGCTTAGAAATACGGGACAGACATGGCTACACCTTC. Translating gives CASSLEIRDRHGYTF.

The chain links TRBV30 to TRBJ2-7, with TRBD2 identical over 11 bases. CDR3 size: 17 residues. Trimming took 3 bases from V and 4 from J; bases not matched to a gene: 14. Germline V gives CDR1 GTSNPN, CDR2 SVGIG (reference sequence). CDR3 in amino acids: CAWRGPATSGSFYEQYF. DNA for the CDR3: TGTGCCTGGAGGGGCCCGGCTACTAGCGGGAGTTTTTACGAGCAGTACTTC.